A selection of T cell receptor beta chains follows, all from one sample in a study of molecular identifiers for immune sequencing clone quantification. TCRdb recomputed calls from the PCR reads with MiXCR, one row per CDR3 protein. This sample yields about 630,000 distinct CDR3 sequences, of which around 25% are seen a single time; about 0.84% belongs to the top ten. The sequencing input was naive CD8+ T cells from blood, with Jurkat cell RNA spiked in. The receptors here all came from a human donor in good health. Some libraries in this study had Jurkat cell RNA spiked in. CDR3s include the opening cysteine and the closing phenylalanine or tryptophan. Each record gives: D gene, J gene, clone size, V gene, CDR3 DNA, CDR3 protein. D genes are given only for firm matches. Rows give clone size only sometimes, using once, few, many, or a class for an expanded clone.

NA,TRBJ2-2,few,TRBV6-5,TGTGCCAGCAGTTACCAAGTGGGAACCGGGGAGCTGTTTTTT,CASSYQVGTGELFF
TRBD1,TRBJ1-1,many,TRBV12-5,TGTGCTAGTGGTTTGGTACTGGGGCAGACAGGGTTGAGCTCTGAAGCTTTCTTT,CASGLVLGQTGLSSEAFF
TRBD2,TRBJ2-5,NA,TRBV2,TGTGCCAGCAGTGAGGAAGCGGGGTACCAAGAGACCCAGTACTTC,CASSEEAGYQETQYF
TRBD1,TRBJ1-1,NA,TRBV2,TGTGCCAGCAGTACGACAGGGAGTAAGGTAGAAGCTTTCTTT,CASSTTGSKVEAFF
NA,TRBJ2-5,NA,TRBV7-6,TGTGCCAGCGGCTCATGGGGGCGCGGGGAGACCCAGTACTTC,CASGSWGRGETQYF
NA,TRBJ1-4,many,TRBV4-1,TGCGCCAGCAGCCAAGAGAGATATGCAACTAATGAAAAACTGTTTTTT,CASSQERYATNEKLFF
NA,TRBJ2-3,few,TRBV29-1,TGCAGCGTTTTCTGGGCGGGATGGGGAACAGATACGCAGTATTTT,CSVFWAGWGTDTQYF
NA,TRBJ1-1,many,TRBV6-2/TRBV6-3,TGTGCCAGCAGGCCCCCACAGGCTGAAGCTTTCTTT,CASRPPQAEAFF
NA,TRBJ2-3,many,TRBV7-9,TGTGCCAGCAGCCCAGGGAGAGATACGCAGTATTTT,CASSPGRDTQYF
NA,TRBJ1-4,many,TRBV7-2,TGTGCCAGCAGCTTAGATAGGGTTTGGGGTGAAAAACTGTTTTTT,CASSLDRVWGEKLFF
NA,TRBJ2-1,NA,TRBV4-3,TGCGCCAGCAGCCAAGCCCTAGTTACGTATGAGCAGTTCTTC,CASSQALVTYEQFF
NA,TRBJ2-5,few,TRBV6-2/TRBV6-3,TGTGCCAGCAGTTACATCGGGTCCGGGGAGACCCAGTACTTC,CASSYIGSGETQYF
TRBD2,TRBJ2-1,NA,TRBV7-2,TGTGCCAGCAGGCCTTTTGTCGGGGGGGGGAATGAGCAGTTCTTC,CASRPFVGGGNEQFF
NA,TRBJ1-5,NA,TRBV20-1,TGCAGTGCTAGAGATCGGTCAGCTTCTAGCAATCAGCCCCAGCATTTT,CSARDRSASSNQPQHF
TRBD1,TRBJ2-1,NA,TRBV30,TGTGCCTGGAGGCCAGGGGGTTACAATGAGCAGTTCTTC,CAWRPGGYNEQFF
NA,TRBJ2-3,few,TRBV19,TGTGCCAGTAGTATATTAGGGGGGGTCCCAGATACGCAGTATTTT,CASSILGGVPDTQYF
NA,TRBJ2-1,NA,TRBV6-6,TGTGCCAGCAGTTACACGACACCATACAATGAGCAGTTCTTC,CASSYTTPYNEQFF
NA,TRBJ2-7,few,TRBV4-3,TGCGCCAGCAGCCAAGGCAGGAATTCAGTCGAGCAGTACTTC,CASSQGRNSVEQYF
TRBD1,TRBJ1-2,many,TRBV9,TGTGCCAGCGCGACCGGGGACAGTACTCCCTATGGCTACACCTTC,CASATGDSTPYGYTF
TRBD1,TRBJ2-7,few,TRBV4-1,TGCGCCAGCAGTCGGAAGGGGGGGACAGGGTATAACGAGCAGTACTTC,CASSRKGGTGYNEQYF
NA,TRBJ1-5,many,TRBV19,TGTGCCAGTAGTATTGGGGCGCGGGGCAATCAGCCCCAGCATTTT,CASSIGARGNQPQHF
TRBD2,TRBJ2-7,NA,TRBV12-3/TRBV12-4,TGTGCCAGTAGTACGGGACTACGTGTTTACGAGCAGTACTTC,CASSTGLRVYEQYF
NA,TRBJ2-5,few,TRBV4-3,TGCGCCAGCAGCCAAGAAAGGACCCTCATACAGACCCAGTACTTC,CASSQERTLIQTQYF
NA,TRBJ2-7,few,TRBV2,TGTGCCAGCAGGCCGGGGCAGGGGAGTCCCCACGAGCAGTACTTC,CASRPGQGSPHEQYF
NA,TRBJ2-2,NA,TRBV6-5,TGCGCCTCCCCTTGGACAGCGGCCACCGGGGAGCTGTTTTTT,CASPWTAATGELFF
TRBD2,TRBJ2-3,NA,TRBV11-2,TGTGCCAGCAGCGCATTAGCTAGCGGGGGGGCTTGGGATACGCAGTATTTT,CASSALASGGAWDTQYF
NA,TRBJ1-1,NA,TRBV6-2/TRBV6-3,TGTGCCAGCAGTTACTCCGGGGACCCAAACACTGAAGCTTTCTTT,CASSYSGDPNTEAFF
NA,TRBJ1-4,few,TRBV27,TGTGCCAGCAGTTTATACCCAAATGAAAAACTGTTTTTT,CASSLYPNEKLFF
NA,TRBJ2-2,NA,TRBV7-6,TGTGCCAGCTGCTTCCCCTTGAGCGGGCCGAACACCGGGGAGCTGTTTTTT,CASCFPLSGPNTGELFF
TRBD1,TRBJ2-1,few,TRBV27,TGTGCCAGCAGTTTGGTCGAGGCAGGGGGTATTAATGAGCAGTTCTTC,CASSLVEAGGINEQFF
NA,TRBJ2-7,NA,TRBV28,TGTGCCAGCAGTTTAACGGCGGCAGGGACCTACGAGCAGTACTTC,CASSLTAAGTYEQYF
NA,TRBJ2-5,few,TRBV7-9,TGTGCCAGCAGCTTAGGTTCGTCCAACCAAGAGACCCAGTACTTC,CASSLGSSNQETQYF
TRBD2,TRBJ2-3,NA,TRBV24-1,TGTACCACGACTAGCGGAGGACTAGATACGCAGTATTTT,CTTTSGGLDTQYF
TRBD2,TRBJ2-7,NA,TRBV5-5,TGTGCCAGCAGCGGGGGACTAGCGGGAGCTCATTACGAGCAGTACTTC,CASSGGLAGAHYEQYF
NA,TRBJ2-7,NA,TRBV4-3,TGCGCCAGCAGCCAGGGGAGGACAGCTTCCTACGAGCAGTACTTC,CASSQGRTASYEQYF
NA,TRBJ2-2,NA,TRBV2,TGTGCCAGCACCTCAGCGGGGGAGCTGTTTTTT,CASTSAGELFF
NA,TRBJ1-1,few,TRBV4-1,TGCGCCAGCAGCTTATGGGAGGGGACGAACACTGAAGCTTTCTTT,CASSLWEGTNTEAFF
TRBD1,TRBJ1-3,few,TRBV3-1,TGTGCCAGCAGCCAAATAGACAGGGCCTTTAACACCATATATTTT,CASSQIDRAFNTIYF
NA,TRBJ1-2,NA,TRBV6-5,TGTGCCAGCAGTCGCGAGGGGGGTAACTATGGCTACACCTTC,CASSREGGNYGYTF
NA,TRBJ1-5,many,TRBV12-3/TRBV12-4,TGTGCCAGCAGCTCAGGGGAGTTCGGCAATCAGCCCCAGCATTTT,CASSSGEFGNQPQHF
NA,TRBJ1-3,many,TRBV2,TGTGCCAGCAGTGAACAGACTGGAAACACCATATATTTT,CASSEQTGNTIYF
NA,TRBJ2-5,few,TRBV6-1,TGTGCCAGCACCAGAATCGGGATGCAAGAGACCCAGTACTTC,CASTRIGMQETQYF
NA,TRBJ2-3,many,TRBV24-1,TGTGCCACCAGTGACTCGGATTCGGGGCCAGATACGCAGTATTTT,CATSDSDSGPDTQYF
NA,TRBJ1-1,many,TRBV28,TGTGCCACCGCGGGTGCCGTTAGCACTGAAGCTTTCTTT,CATAGAVSTEAFF
TRBD1,TRBJ1-2,NA,TRBV14,TGTGCCAGCAGCCTAGATCCGGGACAGTCGTGGGGCTATGGCTACACCTTC,CASSLDPGQSWGYGYTF
TRBD2,TRBJ2-5,many,TRBV7-2,TGTGCCAGCTCCCCCGGGACTAGTTTGAGCCAAGAGACCCAGTACTTC,CASSPGTSLSQETQYF
NA,TRBJ1-5,few,TRBV12-3/TRBV12-4,TGTGCCAGCAGTCACCACAGTAACATCATCCAGCATTTT,CASSHHSNIIQHF
NA,TRBJ1-5,NA,TRBV20-1,TGCAGTGCTATGGGAGTTTATAGCAATCAGCCCCAGCATTTT,CSAMGVYSNQPQHF
NA,TRBJ2-5,NA,TRBV21-1,TGTGCCAGCAGCCAGAGGGACAGGGGGCAGCAAGAGACCCAGTACTTC,CASSQRDRGQQETQYF
NA,TRBJ2-6,many,TRBV27,TGTGCCAGCAGTTCGACAGGCTCGCGGGCCAACGTCCTGACTTTC,CASSSTGSRANVLTF
NA,TRBJ2-5,NA,TRBV21-1,TGTGCCAGCAGCAAAGGAGCGGGACAGGGGGATACCTGCCAAGAGACCCAGTACTTC,CASSKGAGQGDTCQETQYF
NA,TRBJ2-2,NA,TRBV4-1,TGCGCCGGCAGCCAAGATAGGAGGGTCGCCGGGGAGCTGTTTTTT,CAGSQDRRVAGELFF
TRBD1,TRBJ2-5,NA,TRBV7-9,TGTGCCAGCAGCCAGGGACAGGGTCTAGGAGAGCCCCCGTACTTC,CASSQGQGLGEPPYF
TRBD1,TRBJ1-4,few,TRBV4-1,TGCGCCAGCAGCCAGGCCCAGGGGGTCGGAAAACTGTTTTTT,CASSQAQGVGKLFF